This passage covers 25 T cell receptor beta chains from one sample sequenced in a study of beta chain features in type 1 diabetes. Findings and limits, study-wide: In every one of the four CD4+ subsets, TCRB CDR3s were moderately but significantly shorter in Type 1 diabetes patients.

Expressed TCRB transcripts were sequenced, since all the RNA that had been isolated was reverse transcribed. The assay was immunoSEQ multiplex PCR, and TCRdb's table has in-frame clones only and misses some. This sample has 200,000 to 300,000 clones; approximately 15% occur once, and the top ten carry 0.015% to 0.02%. Their antigens remain unidentified. Sequencing was performed on naive CD4+ T cells from blood. These receptors all stem from a man in his thirties or forties with type 1 diabetes.

The J gene is TRBJ1-1, the V gene TRBV7-9; no reliable D call. Trimming cost V 1 base and J 1 base, with 7 bases left between them. Germline V gene lookup returns CDR1 SEHNR and CDR2 FQNEAQ (reference sequence). The CDR3 has 14 amino acids. The CDR3 DNA sequence: TGTGCCAGCAGCTTAGGGCCGAAGAACACTGAAGCTTTCTTT. Amino acids: CASSLGPKNTEAFF.

The CDR3 nucleotides read TGCGCCAGCAGCCAAGATAATTCCCAGGGGGTATATGGCTACACCTTC. Protein product: CASSQDNSQGVYGYTF. V and J are TRBV4-1 and TRBJ1-2, with 7 bases matching TRBD1. The CDR3 is 16 residues long. The J segment lost 5 bases and the V segment lost 0 bases, leaving 9 bases of the junction unmatched. Germline V lookup: CDR1 MGHRA, CDR2 YSYEKL.

This chain links TRBV27 with TRBJ1-2; TRBD1 aligns across 8 bases. V was pared by 6 bases and J by 7 bases, with 7 bases of the junction left unmatched. Germline V lookup: CDR1 MNHEY, CDR2 SMNVEV (reference sequence). This CDR3 comprises 13 residues. As DNA, the CDR3 is TGTGCCAGCAGGCCACAGGGGGTGAGTGGCTACACCTTC. It is translated as CASRPQGVSGYTF.

This clone was counted between two and nine times. V usage is TRBV13 and J usage is TRBJ1-1; D is undetermined. Germline V gives CDR1 PRHDT, CDR2 FYEKMQ (reference sequence). V lost 2 bases, J lost 1 base, and 5 bases lay in between. The CDR3 has 13 residues. The CDR3 here is CASSLSENTEAFF. The DNA for the CDR3 is TGTGCCAGCAGCTTAAGCGAGAACACTGAAGCTTTCTTT.

The chain recombines TRBV7-9 with TRBJ2-3, with 9 bases lining up with TRBD2. The CDR3 consists of 16 residues. The V and J ends lost 6 bases and 4 bases, in that order; junction bases with no gene match: 11. From germline, CDR1 is SEHNR and CDR2 FQNEAQ (reference sequence). The CDR3 DNA reads as TGTGCCAGCAGTTCTATCAGCGGGAGGCGGGCAGATACGCAGTATTTT. Translating gives CASSSISGRRADTQYF.

This clone was found a few times. This rearrangement joins TRBV4-2 to TRBJ1-3, with TRBD1 matching over 7 bases. The V gene end was trimmed by 4 bases and the J gene end by 0 bases; junction bases not matched to a gene: 6. Germline-derived CDR1 and CDR2 are LGHNA and YNFKEQ. The CDR3 loop spans 16 amino acids. The CDR3 loop reads CASSRAGTASGNTIYF. CDR3 nucleotides: TGTGCCAGCAGCCGAGCCGGGACAGCCTCTGGAAACACCATATATTTT.

This clone turned up a few times. The chain links TRBV7-8 to TRBJ2-5, with D tentatively TRBD2 (6 bases). Germline assignment: CDR1 SGHVS and CDR2 FQNEAQ. V lost 4 bases to trimming and J lost 4 bases, with 13 bases between them. The CDR3 is made up of 14 amino acids. The CDR3: CASSSRGFRETQYF. The CDR3 region has the DNA TGTGCCAGCAGCTCCCGGGGGTTCCGAGAGACCCAGTACTTC.

This clone was seen only a few times. The chain recombines TRBV27 with TRBJ1-2; TRBD1 might be the D (6 bases). The germline gives CDR1 MNHEY, CDR2 SMNVEV (reference sequence). The CDR3 is 13 amino acids. V lost 8 bases to trimming and J lost 8 bases, with 18 bases between them. CDR3 DNA: TGTGCCAGCTTCGGACAGAATCCTATGGGCTACACCTTC. Its protein is CASFGQNPMGYTF.

This chain uses TRBV18 with TRBJ2-1; 9 nucleotides line up with TRBD2. CDR1 is KGHSH and CDR2 is LQKENI in the germline V gene. This CDR3 has 18 amino acids. V was pared by 1 base and J by 6 bases, with 13 bases of the junction left unmatched. CDR3 sequence reads: CASSPLGGRADFPNEQFF. CDR3 nucleotide sequence: TGTGCCAGCTCACCACTGGGCGGGAGGGCCGATTTCCCCAATGAGCAGTTCTTC. Together with reference TRBV18 and TRBJ2-1, the CDR3 gives the full variable domain: NAGVMQNPRHLVRRRGQEARLRCSPMKGHSHVYWYRQLPEEGLKFMVYLQKENIIDESGMPKERFSAEFPKEGPSILRIQQVVRGDSAAYFCASSPLGGRADFPNEQFFGPGTRLTVL.

The chain joins TRBV18 to TRBJ1-1, with no clear D. V was clipped by 4 bases and J by 5 bases, with 14 bases between them. The CDR3 length is 14 residues. Per germline, CDR1 KGHSH and CDR2 LQKENI. The CDR3 DNA reads as TGTGCCAGCTCACTTGAGCGGAAGGTTACTGAAGCTTTCTTT. Encoded protein: CASSLERKVTEAFF.

This clone occurred a few times. The V call is TRBV7-2, the J call TRBJ2-5, with D hard to call. With 1 base removed from V and 2 bases from J, the gap between germline ends came to 5 bases. CDR1 and CDR2 (germline): SGHTA, FQGNSA. The CDR3 is 13 amino acids. The CDR3 nucleotides read TGTGCCAGCAGCTTAGACGGGCAAGAGACCCAGTACTTC. Translated, it gives CASSLDGQETQYF.

This clone was found a few times. The chain is built from TRBV15 and TRBJ1-2; D is undetermined. CDR3 size: 15 residues. V shed 0 bases and J shed 4 bases, with 12 bases lying between them. Germline V gives CDR1 LNHNV, CDR2 YYDKDF (reference sequence). As DNA, the CDR3 is TGTGCCACCAGCAGAGACTCTGCGGGAGCCTATGGCTACACCTTC. The encoded protein is CATSRDSAGAYGYTF.

This clone occurred a few times. V and J are TRBV28 and TRBJ1-5; D possibly corresponds to TRBD1 (6 bases). The V gene's germline CDR1 is MDHEN and CDR2 SYDVKM. V lost 4 bases and J 4 bases, leaving 14 bases between the germline ends. The CDR3 totals 15 residues. CDR3 in amino acids: CASSSLGGGNQPQHF. In nucleotides, the CDR3 is TGTGCCAGCAGTTCCCTAGGGGGGGGGAATCAGCCCCAGCATTTT.

This clone was detected a few times. Here the CDR3 reads CASVRQGQGYEQYF. The CDR3 nucleotides read TGTGCCAGCGTACGACAGGGTCAGGGCTACGAGCAGTACTTC. The rearrangement uses TRBV18 and TRBJ2-7; the match to TRBD1 covers 7 bases. This CDR3 comprises 14 residues. The junction had 10 bases not matched to a gene; V was cut back by 8 bases and J by 3 bases. Germline V gene data show CDR1 as KGHSH and CDR2 as LQKENI.

The CDR3 bases are TGCAGCGCAGGGGACAGGGCTGGCTACACCTTC. It encodes CSAGDRAGYTF. The V call is TRBV29-1, the J call TRBJ1-2; 9 nucleotides agree with TRBD1. CDR3 size: 11 residues. The V gene's germline CDR1 is SQVTM and CDR2 ANQGSEA. The ends lost 7 bases at V and 7 bases at J; junction bases unmatched: 4. The full variable domain, with the rest looked up from reference TRBV29-1 and TRBJ1-2, is SAVISQKPSRDICQRGTSLTIQCQVDSQVTMMFWYRQQPGQSLTLIATANQGSEATYESGFVIDKFPISRPNLTFSTLTVSNMSPEDSSIYLCSAGDRAGYTFGSGTRLTVV.

The chain is built from TRBV2 and TRBJ1-2; D is uncertain. Per the germline V gene, CDR1 is SNHLY and CDR2 is FYNNEI. The CDR3 has 13 amino acids. V lost 6 bases, J lost 2 bases, and 10 bases lay in between. The CDR3 sequence is CASSPRINYGYTF. The DNA of the CDR3 is TGTGCCAGCAGCCCCAGGATAAACTATGGCTACACCTTC.

This clone was detected a few times. This same CDR3 is encoded by further DNA sequences in the sample. The gene calls are TRBV12-5 and TRBJ2-7; 11 bases map to TRBD2. CDR3 size: 15 residues. Germline assignment: CDR1 LGHNT and CDR2 FRNRAP. V shed 5 bases, J shed 0 bases, and the junction held 3 bases outside the gene matches. The CDR3 nucleotides are TGTGCTAGTGGTAGGGGGACTAGCGGCTCCTACGAGCAGTACTTC. Translated, it gives CASGRGTSGSYEQYF. The complete variable domain, with remaining parts taken from reference TRBV12-5 and TRBJ2-7, reads DARVTQTPRHKVTEMGQEVTMRCQPILGHNTVFWYRQTMMQGLELLAYFRNRAPLDDSGMPKDRFSAEMPDATLATLKIQPSEPRDSAVYFCASGRGTSGSYEQYFGPGTRLTVT.

A few counts support this clone. This chain joins TRBV6-5 and TRBJ2-2; 7 bases fit TRBD1. J gave up 7 bases and V 6 bases, and 5 bases lay outside the gene matches. Looked up from germline, CDR1 is MNHEY and CDR2 is SVGAGI. The CDR3 sequence is 13 residues long. CDR3 bases: TGTGCCAGCAGCCCCGGACAGGTCGGGGAGCTGTTTTTT. Residues: CASSPGQVGELFF.

This clone has a handful of counts. The rearrangement links TRBV29-1 to TRBJ2-2; 10 positions match TRBD2. CDR1 and CDR2 from the germline V gene are SQVTM and ANQGSEA. The CDR3 sequence is 18 residues long. Germline trimming cut 0 bases from V and 4 bases from J; bases unmatched to any gene: 11. In DNA form, the CDR3 reads TGCAGCGTTGAAGACGGCTTTAGCGGGAGGTCTCTCACCGGGGAGCTGTTTTTT. This gives the protein CSVEDGFSGRSLTGELFF.

This clone was counted only a few times. The gene calls are TRBV5-1 and TRBJ2-5; tentative D call: TRBD1 (5 bases). Germline V gives CDR1 SGHRS, CDR2 YFSETQ. The germline V and J ends were trimmed by 4 bases and 4 bases, with 11 bases remaining between them. The CDR3 runs 13 residues. CDR3 coding DNA: TGCGCCAGCAGCAACAACAGGAGAGAGACCCAGTACTTC. Its protein product is CASSNNRRETQYF.

The V call is TRBV11-3, the J call TRBJ2-1; 8 nucleotides line up with TRBD2. CDR3 length equals 17 residues. Germline values: CDR1 SGHNT, CDR2 YENEEA. The J segment lost 2 bases and the V segment lost 1 base, leaving 7 bases of the junction unmatched. The CDR3 here is CASSLGSSGSPYNEQFF. As DNA, the CDR3 is TGTGCCAGCAGCTTAGGATCCAGCGGGAGCCCCTACAATGAGCAGTTCTTC.

CDR3 loop: CSVVDRYEQYF. The CDR3, as DNA: TGCAGCGTTGTCGACAGGTACGAGCAGTACTTC. The chain has TRBV29-1 and TRBJ2-7; a possible D gene is TRBD1 (6 bases). The CDR3 loop spans 11 amino acids. The germline CDR1 and CDR2 sequences are SQVTM and ANQGSEA. Trimming shortened V by 4 bases and J by 4 bases, and 8 bases separated the two germline ends.

This clone showed up just a few times. V gene TRBV30 combines with J gene TRBJ2-3; D gene ambiguous. The germline V gene encodes CDR1 GTSNPN and CDR2 SVGIG (reference sequence). Trimming removed 0 bases at V and 2 bases at J, with 6 bases between. This CDR3 spans 13 amino acids. CDR3 loop: CAWSVGFTDTQYF. The DNA for the CDR3 is TGTGCCTGGAGTGTCGGGTTCACAGATACGCAGTATTTT. Full variable domain (outside the CDR3, taken from reference TRBV30 and TRBJ2-3): SQTIHQWPATLVQPVGSPLSLECTVEGTSNPNLYWYRQAAGRGLQLLFYSVGIGQISSEVPQNLSASRPQDRQFILSSKKLLLSDSGFYLCAWSVGFTDTQYFGPGTRLTVL.

This rearrangement joins TRBV25-1 to TRBJ2-5, with 7 positions matching TRBD1. Germline CDR1 MGHDK, CDR2 SYGVNS. This CDR3 spans 15 amino acids. The ends lost 5 bases at V and 5 bases at J; junction bases unmatched: 11. CDR3 nucleotides: TGTGCCAGCAGTTTCTGGAGACAGGGAAGGGAGACCCAGTACTTC. It translates to CASSFWRQGRETQYF.

The count of this clone is one. CDR3 loop: CASRQTPDTQYF. CDR3 nucleotide sequence: TGTGCCAGCAGGCAGACTCCAGATACGCAGTATTTT. The V and J genes are TRBV6-5 and TRBJ2-3; D unclear. Germline V gene sequence: CDR1 MNHEY, CDR2 SVGAGI. V gave up 6 bases and J gave up 4 bases, with 8 bases separating them. The CDR3 is 12 residues long.